The subject of this entry is one T cell receptor (beta chain). V lost 1 base to trimming and J lost 0 bases, with 6 bases between them. The CDR3 length is 14 residues. In germline, CDR1 is LGHDT, CDR2 YNNKEL (reference sequence). The sample comes from a study of control samples from healthy donors and cancer patients. Some clones are missing from TCRdb's copy, which holds only in-frame ones; the method was immunoSEQ multiplex PCR. The table lists 100,000 or so clones, approximately 93% of them singletons, with 0.92% in the top ten. Sequencing was performed on blood. This TCR was sampled from a woman aged 25 to 45 in good health. The V and J genes are TRBV3-1 (or the pseudogene TRBV3-2) and TRBJ1-1; D remains unclear. CDR3: CASSQGSLNTEAFF. Here the CDR3 DNA reads TGTGCCAGCAGCCAAGGGTCACTGAACACTGAAGCTTTCTTT.